The source of this T cell receptor (beta chain) is a study of persistence of HIV-infected CD4 T cells (dated by TCRdb to 2019 to 2021). Looking at the study overall: CMV- and HIV-1 Gag-responding CD4+ T cells were isolated from ART-treated individuals so that antigen-driven clonal expansion of HIV-1-infected cells could be examined. Suppressive ART had been received by participants for a median of roughly 8 years. Peripheral blood samples of up to about 200 mL were obtained at multiple time points, with the exception of a couple of participants, for whom leukapheresis was performed at a single time point. TCRbeta sequencing assessed the clonality of all cells in each sorted population, while proviral sequencing assessed the clonality of infected cells. Cross-participant TCR cluster analysis included 8 participants for CMV and 6 or 7 participants for Gag.

This clone was seen once. This receptor's antigen is unknown. Base qualities were left out, and no much larger clone turns up one base away. At the junction V is shortened by 5 bases and J by 2 bases; bases outside the gene matches: 7. The CDR3 runs 15 amino acids, cysteine and phenylalanine included. The CDR3 DNA has 45 bases and is translated from base 1. CDR1 and CDR2 are drawn from the germline V gene (reference sequence): PRHDT, FYEKMQ. TCRbeta repertoires were sequenced from genomic DNA with the immunoSEQ hsTCRB assay version 4 in survey mode. For TCRbeta sequencing, genomic DNA was diluted to around 10 ng/uL, with up to 1 ug used per sample. The authors' analysis ran thus. ImmunoSeq Analyzer 3.0 was used for analysis of TCRbeta data, and diversity was computed on productive nucleotide rearrangements. Lower-bound TCR diversity was estimated with the improved Chao index, and clonality with the Gini coefficient using the Immunarch R package. Different nucleotide rearrangements encoding the same CDR3beta amino acid sequence were counted as distinct clonotypes. Differential abundance analysis found TCRbeta sequences that were significantly enriched in antigen-responding cells compared with anti-CD3/anti-CD28-activated cells. GLIPH2 grouped TCRs by predicted peptide-MHC specificity, both within each participant and across combined participant data sets. The table was pulled from immuneACCESS by TCRdb, which kept in-frame rearrangements only. Such tables lose some clones; where checked, under half of the loss comes from unresolved V genes, and the rest has no known cause. The V and J calls and clone size come from that table; D and trimming were worked out from the DNA. Counted in this sample were 25,000 to 35,000 clones; around 80% of them appeared once. The ten top clones hold roughly 0.8% of the sample.

Study-level results and caveats: Degenerate expanded CDR3beta sequences were enriched in antigen-responding cells, suggesting convergent selection of CD4+ responses to CMV and Gag. Significantly lower TCRbeta richness was observed in CMV- and Gag-responding cells than in anti-CD3/anti-CD28-responding cells, and higher oligoclonality was observed in CMV-responding cells than in CD3/CD28-stimulated and Gag-responding cells. Few individuals were included in the study, and only a limited range of antigens was tested. Bulk TCR analyses could not be restricted to the rare CMV-responding cells that actually carried HIV-1 proviruses. TCR oligoclonality correlated with proviral oligoclonality within the same sorted populations.

Interpreted using the paper, the treatment or condition label stands for: suppressive antiretroviral therapy. Lysates of CMV-infected fibroblasts were used at around 10 ug/mL for cell stimulation. Nonresponding CD40L-negative CD69-negative CD45RO-high memory CD4+ T cells were sorted as memory populations depleted of antigen-responding cells. HIV-1-infected adults in whom suppressive ART had been started during chronic infection were enrolled as participants. For at least 4 years, participants had undetectable plasma HIV-1 RNA, below 50 copies/mL. To be included, participants needed a CD4+ T cell count above 400 cells/uL and a positive CMV serology. Before stimulation, PBMCs were isolated using density centrifugation and then depleted of CD8+ T cells. Stimulation of CD8-depleted PBMCs was carried out for 15 to 20 hours with anti-CD28/CD49d costimulation, CD40-blocking antibody and enfuvirtide, to prevent new infections. Sorting was done on either a Beckman Coulter MoFlo Legacy or an XDP sorter, and propidium iodide was used to exclude dead cells. For samples with more than one million cells, genomic DNA was extracted with the QIAamp DNA Mini Kit, and for all other samples the Quick-DNA Microprep Kit was used.

The sequencing used CD4+ T cells sorted from PBMCs after 18-hour stimulation, collected from a patient who received antiretroviral therapy. The meaning of the sample's cell subset or site label: CD40L-CD69- CD45RO-high memory CD4 T cells not responding to CMV lysate. The receptor was derived from an adult woman with HIV who was CMV-seropositive. The rearrangement combines TRBV13 with TRBJ1-2; the central 8 bases match TRBD1. The CDR3 has the sequence CASSRGQARNYGYTF. The DNA is as follows: TGTGCCAGCAGCCGGGGACAGGCTCGCAACTATGGCTACACCTTC.